These 5 T cell receptor beta chains share one sample of origin, sequenced in a study of PD-1 blockade in mismatch repair-deficient tumors. Assay used: immunoSEQ multiplex PCR; TCRdb lists only in-frame clones, some missing. The data contain more than 15,000 clones, approximately 84% of them singletons. The sample in question was PBMCs, obtained 4 weeks after starting pembrolizumab. The origin of the receptors is an adult with mismatch repair-deficient cancer.

This clone occurred a few times. The rearrangement joins TRBV27 to TRBJ2-7; possibly TRBD1 for D (6 bases). CDR3 length: 13 amino acids. Germline V gene lookup returns CDR1 MNHEY and CDR2 SMNVEV (reference sequence). Trimming took 4 bases from V and 3 from J, leaving 10 bases between them. This CDR3 reads CASSWGTNYEQYF. CDR3 nucleotides: TGTGCCAGCAGTTGGGGGACAAACTACGAGCAGTACTTC.

The chain recombines TRBV5-1 with TRBJ2-1; D is undetermined. CDR3 length: 12 amino acids. The V end was cut by 0 bases, the J end by 6 bases, with 4 bases between. Germline V gene lookup returns CDR1 SGHRS and CDR2 YFSETQ. The CDR3 region is CASSLAGNEQFF. CDR3 DNA sequence: TGCGCCAGCAGCTTGGCCGGCAATGAGCAGTTCTTC.

The V call is TRBV11-2, the J call TRBJ2-2; the match to TRBD2 covers 9 bases. The CDR3 has 16 residues. From germline, CDR1 is SGHAT and CDR2 FQNNGV. The trim removed 3 bases at V and 5 bases at J, leaving 7 bases unmatched. Written as DNA, the CDR3 is TGTGCCAGCAGCTTTGAAGGGACTAGCCGGACCGGGGAGCTGTTTTTT. Its translation: CASSFEGTSRTGELFF.

V and J are TRBV9 and TRBJ1-4, with 11 bases fitting TRBD1. The CDR3 totals 14 residues. In germline, CDR1 is SGDLS, CDR2 YYNGEE. The junction had 3 bases not matched to a gene; V was cut back by 4 bases and J by 7 bases. The CDR3 loop reads CASSRDRGIEKLFF. CDR3 DNA sequence: TGTGCCAGCAGCAGGGACAGGGGGATTGAAAAACTGTTTTTT.

This clone was observed once. This chain uses TRBV5-4 with TRBJ2-5, with a tentative D call TRBD2 (5 bases). The J call may be in error: the DNA end matches TRBJ2-7 better. The germline V gene has CDR1 SGHNT and CDR2 YYREEE (reference sequence). CDR3 length equals 14 residues. CDR3 protein: CASSLVGSSYEQYF. CDR3 bases: TGTGCCAGCAGCTTGGTGGGGAGCTCCTACGAGCAGTACTTC.